The source of this TCR beta chain is a study of T cells after yellow fever vaccination. About the research overall: Fractions containing few cells were prepared with SMART-Seq v4 Ultra Low Input.

Template-switching 5'RACE yielded the TCR cDNA; a universal primer site and UMIs were added in the process. TCRdb used MiXCR to reprocess the 5' RACE reads, holding one entry per CDR3 protein. This table holds 40,000 to 55,000 distinct CDR3 sequences, 6.6% found once. Study results and caveats: Clonotypes appearing in both CD4 and CD8 compartments existed, and their share was small. The secondary response peaked faster, at day 5 versus 15, but was weaker.

The V and J ends lost 1 base and 4 bases respectively, with 17 bases between them. Looked up from germline, CDR1 is DFQATT and CDR2 is SNEGSKA (reference sequence). The CDR3 has 15 residues. This clonotype showed up many times. This TCR came from a man aged 18 to 30 who received the YFV17D yellow fever vaccine. The chain combines TRBV20-1 with TRBJ2-7, with D possibly TRBD1 on 6 matching bases. The sample in question was CD8+ T cells not binding an NS4B(214-222) dextramer, sorted from PBMCs, obtained about 41 days after the first yellow fever vaccination. CDR3 sequence (DNA): TGCAGTGCTAGAGGTCGAGAGACAGGACCATACGAGCAGTACTTC. It codes for CSARGRETGPYEQYF.